The T cell receptor beta chain under discussion was sequenced for a study of blood T cell repertoires in COVID-19. The wider study: The origin of the acute and convalescent COVID-19 samples was the United States, Italy and Spain. PBMCs, B-cell-depleted T cells, or T cells were the source of the cDNA or gDNA that made up the material.

Original methodology: The authors estimated nucleated cell counts from reference gene primer amplification. Sequencing was performed with immunoSEQ multiplex PCR; in TCRdb, only in-frame clones are kept and a portion is missing. V, J and clone size derive from that table, while D and trimming were established from the DNA sequence. The sample consists of about 150,000 clones, 84% of them appearing once. During active infection, Seattle patients enrolled and were then monitored through disease. Sequenced: peripheral blood. The TCR originated in a woman older than 75 with COVID-19, enrolled during active disease.

CDR3 sequence reads: CASSRTGGATEAFF. The CDR3 bases are TGTGCCAGCAGCCGGACAGGGGGAGCCACTGAAGCTTTCTTT. This chain connects TRBV6-2 or TRBV6-3 to TRBJ1-1; 10 bases match TRBD1. The CDR3 length is 14 residues. After removal of 6 bases from V and 4 bases from J, the junction contained 5 bases not matched to a gene. Germline V lookup: CDR1 MNHEY, CDR2 SVGEGT.